Sequencing of this TCR beta chain was carried out in a study of regulatory T cells in long-lasting Graves disease. As for time point: newly diagnosed GD, antithyroid drugs for less than 3 months. Extracted PBMC RNA gave rise to the TCR library. The CDR3 contains 13 residues. Germline assignment: CDR1 SGHRS and CDR2 YFSETQ. Points on this clonotype: Germline is not matched at one junction end, which may reflect a read error.

Arm-PCR with iRepertoire HTBI primers amplified the CDR3 regions for these TCR beta libraries. TCRdb ran MiXCR on the multiplex PCR reads and lists one entry per CDR3 protein. The sample carries some 450,000 distinct CDR3 sequences, about 16% recorded once. These data were also filed under a second study, of T cells in Graves' hyperthyroidism and ophthalmopathy.

The chain has TRBV5-1 and TRBJ2-7, with D possibly TRBD1 on 6 matching bases. The source material was peripheral blood mononuclear cells (PBMCs), sampled at new diagnosis, from a patient treated with antithyroid drugs. The receptor was derived from a woman in her thirties with Graves disease. CDR3 loop: CASSGGGPYERYF. Written as DNA, the CDR3 is TGCGCCAGCAGCGGGGGCGGGCCCTACGAGCGGTACTTC.